Presented here are 24 T cell receptor beta chains from one specimen sequenced in a study of blood T cell repertoires in COVID-19. Sequencing was performed with immunoSEQ multiplex PCR; in TCRdb, only in-frame clones are kept and a portion is missing. Altogether just under 90,000 clones are present, about 88% being singletons, with the ten largest covering about 2.7%. Sequencing used peripheral blood. These TCRs come from an elderly woman with acute or convalescent COVID-19.

This clone was picked up a small number of times. V gene TRBV2 combines with J gene TRBJ1-5; D call uncertain. Germline V gene lookup returns CDR1 SNHLY and CDR2 FYNNEI. CDR3 size: 13 residues. The V end was cut by 6 bases, the J end by 5 bases, with 11 bases between. CDR3 region: CASRDSPDQPQHF. CDR3 bases: TGTGCCAGCAGGGACTCACCCGATCAGCCCCAGCATTTT. The whole variable domain, filled in from reference TRBV2 and TRBJ1-5, reads EPEVTQTPSHQVTQMGQEVILRCVPISNHLYFYWYRQILGQKVEFLVSFYNNEISEKSEIFDDQFSVERPDGSNFTLKIRSTKLEDSAMYFCASRDSPDQPQHFGDGTRLSIL.

The rearrangement uses TRBV18 and TRBJ2-1; maybe TRBD2 (5 bases). Trimming stripped 5 bases from V and 4 bases from J, with 6 bases between. Looked up from germline, CDR1 is KGHSH and CDR2 is LQKENI. The CDR3 sequence is 12 residues long. CDR3: CASSEGYNEQFF. The CDR3 region has the DNA TGTGCCAGCTCAGAGGGTTACAATGAGCAGTTCTTC.

The chain uses TRBV20-1 and TRBJ2-5; the D gene is possibly TRBD2 (6 bases). This CDR3 region has 11 residues. Germline CDR1 is DFQATT and CDR2 is SNEGSKA (reference sequence). V was trimmed by 7 bases and J by 5 bases, leaving 11 bases between them. CDR3 region: CSVSGGETQYF. For the CDR3, the DNA is TGCAGTGTTAGCGGAGGGGAGACCCAGTACTTC.

The sample holds one count of this clone. Germline and junction disagree at one end, which may indicate a read error. This chain joins TRBV7-7 and TRBJ2-3, with D tentatively TRBD1 (6 bases). This CDR3 spans 15 amino acids. Germline CDR1 reads SSHAT; CDR2 reads FNYEAQ (reference sequence). CDR3 loop: CASNKDSFLTDTQYF. CDR3 DNA sequence: TGTGCTAGCAACAAGGACAGCTTCCTCACAGATACGCAGTATTTT.

The J gene is TRBJ2-7, the V gene TRBV7-8; 8 nucleotides line up with TRBD1. J was trimmed by 5 bases and V by 5 bases; bases with no gene match: 2. This CDR3 has 12 amino acids. The V gene's germline CDR1 is SGHVS and CDR2 FQNEAQ. The CDR3 reads CASSLRGHEQYF. In DNA, the CDR3 is TGTGCCAGCAGCCTCAGGGGGCACGAGCAGTACTTC.

This clone appeared a single time. This chain connects TRBV7-8 to TRBJ2-1, with 7 bases lining up with TRBD2. The CDR3 runs to 16 residues. V was clipped by 1 base and J by 9 bases; unmatched bases: 12. The germline CDR1 and CDR2 sequences are SGHVS and FQNEAQ. CDR3: CASSLVVGGPLSEQFF. In nucleotides, the CDR3 is TGTGCCAGCAGCTTAGTGGTGGGAGGGCCTTTGAGTGAGCAGTTCTTC.

The chain links TRBV9 to TRBJ1-2; 8 bases fit TRBD1. The CDR3 runs to 15 residues. Per germline, CDR1 SGDLS and CDR2 YYNGEE. V trimming: 3 bases; J trimming: 4 bases; junction bases outside the gene matches: 8. DNA of the CDR3: TGTGCCAGCAGCGGACCGGACAGGGCCAGCTATGGCTACACCTTC. As protein: CASSGPDRASYGYTF.

This clone was seen once. CDR3 amino acids: CATSWSGGWETQYF. The CDR3 DNA reads TGTGCCACCAGCTGGTCGGGGGGCTGGGAGACCCAGTACTTC. The rearrangement joins TRBV15 to TRBJ2-5; possible D gene TRBD2, 7 bases. Germline V gene data show CDR1 as LNHNV and CDR2 as YYDKDF (reference sequence). V lost 5 bases and J lost 5, with 15 bases in between. This CDR3 is 14 amino acids long. Full variable domain (rest looked up from reference TRBV15 and TRBJ2-5): DAMVIQNPRYQVTQFGKPVTLSCSQTLNHNVMYWYQQKSSQAPKLLFHYYDKDFNNEADTPDNFQSRRPNTSFCFLDIRSPGLGDTAMYLCATSWSGGWETQYFGPGTRLLVL.

J is TRBJ1-2 and V is TRBV2; D is possibly TRBD1 (5 bases). CDR1 is SNHLY, CDR2 FYNNEI, per germline. This CDR3 has 13 residues. Trimming pared 5 bases from V and 5 bases from J, leaving 12 bases between. The CDR3 sequence: CASSSQEGYGYTF. Written as DNA, the CDR3 is TGTGCCAGCAGTTCACAGGAGGGGTATGGCTACACCTTC.

Here the CDR3 DNA reads TGTGCCAGCAGCCAAGATAGGGAGGGTTTCTCTGGAAACACCATATATTTT. This translates into CASSQDREGFSGNTIYF. The rearrangement links TRBV14 to TRBJ1-3; D uncertain. CDR3 length equals 17 residues. V lost 0 bases, J lost 0 bases, and 12 bases lay in between. CDR1 and CDR2 from the germline V gene are SGHDN and FVKESK.

The J gene is TRBJ1-2, the V gene TRBV18; D remains unclear. V was pared by 6 bases and J by 1 base, with 15 bases between. The CDR3 runs 15 residues. CDR1 is KGHSH, CDR2 LQKENI, per germline. The CDR3 loop is CASSLGSDLNYGYTF. The CDR3 DNA follows: TGTGCCAGCTCCCTCGGGAGTGACCTTAACTATGGCTACACCTTC.

The V call is TRBV6-5, the J call TRBJ1-6; 9 bases match TRBD1. The germline gives CDR1 MNHEY, CDR2 SVGAGI. CDR3 length equals 15 residues. Trimming at V came to 6 bases and at J to 10 bases, leaving 10 bases not matched to a gene. The CDR3 DNA sequence: TGTGCCAGCAGCTACAGGGGGCGCGGTGACTCACCCCTCCACTTT. It encodes CASSYRGRGDSPLHF.

The rearrangement uses TRBV7-2 and TRBJ1-2; D ambiguous. The length of the CDR3 is 14 residues. V lost 5 bases and J 4 bases, leaving 14 bases between the germline ends. Germline CDR1 and CDR2: SGHTA and FQGNSA. The CDR3 protein is CASSPDTGFYGYTF. The CDR3, as DNA: TGTGCCAGCAGCCCAGATACGGGATTCTATGGCTACACCTTC.

The CDR3 nucleotides are TGCGCCAGCAGCCAAGAACCGGGTCCCCACTCTGGAAACACCATATATTTT. Its protein product is CASSQEPGPHSGNTIYF. The rearrangement links TRBV4-3 to TRBJ1-3; no firm D call. The V and J ends lost 0 bases and 0 bases respectively, with 12 bases between them. Germline V gene lookup returns CDR1 LGHNA and CDR2 YSLEER. The CDR3 totals 17 residues.

This sequence joins TRBV30 and TRBJ2-7; 7 bases are a match to TRBD1. Germline V gene sequence: CDR1 GTSNPN, CDR2 SVGIG (reference sequence). The CDR3 extends over 12 amino acids. Unmatched junction bases numbered 2, after V lost 6 bases and J lost 0 bases. The CDR3 nucleotides read TGTGCCTGCTGGGACAGCTCCTACGAGCAGTACTTC. Translating gives CACWDSSYEQYF.

This clone was counted only a few times. The chain is built from TRBV29-1 and TRBJ2-1; TRBD1 might be the D (5 bases). From germline, CDR1 is SQVTM and CDR2 ANQGSEA. The CDR3 has 12 amino acids. V lost 6 bases and J lost 2, with 8 bases in between. CDR3 residues: CSVDRTYNEQFF. As DNA, the CDR3 is TGCAGCGTAGACAGAACCTACAATGAGCAGTTCTTC.

This chain links TRBV18 with TRBJ2-2; 8 bases are a match to TRBD1. The germline V gene has CDR1 KGHSH and CDR2 LQKENI. Unmatched junction bases numbered 5, after V lost 2 bases and J lost 3 bases. The CDR3 totals 16 residues. The CDR3 coding sequence is TGTGCCAGCTCACCAAGGTTACAGGGGGACACCGGGGAGCTGTTTTTT. Translated, it gives CASSPRLQGDTGELFF.

The genes are TRBV6-2 or TRBV6-3 and TRBJ1-2; 7 bases align to TRBD1. V lost 3 bases to trimming and J lost 8 bases; unmatched junction nucleotides: 6. The CDR3 has 13 amino acids. Germline V gene lookup returns CDR1 MNHEY and CDR2 SVGEGT. CDR3 sequence: CASSYGTERGYTF. CDR3 nucleotide sequence: TGTGCCAGCAGTTATGGGACAGAACGGGGCTACACCTTC.

The rearrangement uses TRBV5-4 and TRBJ1-5, with 11 nucleotides matching TRBD1. V shed 3 bases and J 5 bases; nucleotides not matched to a gene: 4. This CDR3 is 15 amino acids long. Per the germline V gene, CDR1 is SGHNT and CDR2 is YYREEE (reference sequence). DNA for the CDR3: TGTGCCAGCAGCTCCGGACAGGGGGCCGATCAGCCCCAGCATTTT. Its protein is CASSSGQGADQPQHF.

This clone was observed a single time. The genes are TRBV15 and TRBJ1-2; no clear D. In germline, CDR1 is LNHNV, CDR2 YYDKDF (reference sequence). Trimming stripped 0 bases from V and 0 bases from J, with 8 bases between. The CDR3 is 15 amino acids. The chain's CDR3 is CATSRDHGANYGYTF. The CDR3, as DNA: TGTGCCACCAGCAGAGATCACGGAGCTAACTATGGCTACACCTTC.

This sequence joins TRBV5-4 and TRBJ2-7; 7 bases are shared with TRBD2. CDR1 and CDR2 from the germline V gene are SGHNT and YYREEE (reference sequence). The CDR3 has 16 amino acids. V shed 0 bases, J shed 8 bases, and the junction held 14 bases outside the gene matches. The CDR3 DNA reads TGTGCCAGCAGCTTGGGTGGTAGCGGGTCATTGGGTCAGCAGTACTTC. It is translated as CASSLGGSGSLGQQYF.

The chain links TRBV10-3 to TRBJ1-1; TRBD1 is a possible D gene (5 bases). Germline lookup yields CDR1 ENHRY and CDR2 SYGVKD. With 6 bases removed from V and 0 bases from J, the gap between germline ends came to 11 bases. The CDR3 is 14 residues long. The CDR3 sequence is CAISPGALNTEAFF. Written as DNA, the CDR3 is TGTGCCATCAGCCCTGGGGCATTGAACACTGAAGCTTTCTTT.

This chain uses TRBV10-3 with TRBJ2-2; tentatively, D is TRBD2 (6 bases). V was pared by 7 bases and J by 2 bases, with 11 bases between. This CDR3 has 14 residues. Germline CDR1 is ENHRY and CDR2 is SYGVKD. DNA for the CDR3: TGTGCCATCACTCGGGGAGGAAACACCGGGGAGCTGTTTTTT. Its protein is CAITRGGNTGELFF.

The chain recombines TRBV7-9 with TRBJ1-2, with TRBD1 identical over 9 bases. J was trimmed by 6 bases and V by 5 bases; bases with no gene match: 7. Germline V gives CDR1 SEHNR, CDR2 FQNEAQ (reference sequence). CDR3 length: 14 residues. Here the CDR3 reads CASSTLQGADGYTF. The DNA of the CDR3 is TGTGCCAGCAGCACTCTACAGGGGGCGGATGGCTACACCTTC.